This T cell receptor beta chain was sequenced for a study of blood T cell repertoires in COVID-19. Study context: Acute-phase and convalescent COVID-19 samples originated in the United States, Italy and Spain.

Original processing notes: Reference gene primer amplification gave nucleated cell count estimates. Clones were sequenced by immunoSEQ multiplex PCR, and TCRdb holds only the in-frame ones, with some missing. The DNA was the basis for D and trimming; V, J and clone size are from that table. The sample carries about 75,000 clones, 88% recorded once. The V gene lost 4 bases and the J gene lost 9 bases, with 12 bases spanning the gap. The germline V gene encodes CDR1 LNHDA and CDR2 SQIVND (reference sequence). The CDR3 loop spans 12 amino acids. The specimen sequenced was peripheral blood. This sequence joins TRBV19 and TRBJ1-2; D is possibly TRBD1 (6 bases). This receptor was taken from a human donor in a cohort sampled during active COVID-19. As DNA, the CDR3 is TGTGCCAGTAGTACCCGGACAGATAGCTACACCTTC. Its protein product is CASSTRTDSYTF.